One and the same sample provided the 5 T cell receptor beta chains below, sequenced in a study of blood T cells in healthy people across ages. Primed by a sample-barcoded 5' primer and a J-beta primer mix, a second PCR proceeded for 7 to 11 cycles. TCRdb reprocessed the 5' RACE reads via MiXCR and lists one record per CDR3 protein. The sample lists about 1.4 million distinct CDR3 sequences, 59% occurring once. The specimen sequenced was blood. All receptors derive from a man younger than 35 in good health.

The chain recombines TRBV4-2 with TRBJ2-5; TRBD2 matches 7 bases. The CDR3 has 15 residues. V shed 4 bases, J shed 2 bases, and the junction held 7 bases outside the gene matches. CDR1 and CDR2 from the germline V gene are LGHNA and YNFKEQ. CDR3 region: CASSPERGGQETQYF. CDR3 coding DNA: TGTGCCAGCAGCCCCGAGCGGGGCGGACAAGAGACCCAGTACTTC.

This clonotype has a handful of counts. J is TRBJ2-7 and V is TRBV6-6, with TRBD2 matching 7 bases. Per germline, CDR1 MNHNY and CDR2 SVGAGI (reference sequence). The CDR3 consists of 14 residues. The V segment lost 6 bases and the J segment 5 bases; nucleotides outside the gene matches: 10. The chain's CDR3 is CASRPLAGVNEQYF. The CDR3 bases are TGTGCCAGCAGGCCCCTGGCGGGAGTGAACGAGCAGTACTTC.

The gene calls are TRBV10-1 and TRBJ2-4; D gene unclear. The CDR3 is made up of 12 amino acids. In germline, CDR1 is WNHNN, CDR2 SYGVQD (reference sequence). The V gene lost 3 bases and the J gene lost 13 bases, with 13 bases spanning the gap. As DNA, the CDR3 is TGCGCCAGCAGTGATATGACTGAAGGGCAGTACTTC. Translation gives CASSDMTEGQYF.

CDR3 sequence: CASNPSNNEQFF. CDR3 nucleotide sequence: TGTGCCAGCAACCCCTCGAACAATGAGCAGTTCTTC. The rearrangement links TRBV7-9 to TRBJ2-1; no firm D call. The CDR3 sequence is 12 residues long. CDR1 and CDR2 (germline): SEHNR, FQNEAQ (reference sequence). V was pared by 7 bases and J by 5 bases, with 9 bases between.

This clonotype was picked up a small number of times. The rearrangement joins TRBV5-6 to TRBJ1-2, with 9 bases identical to TRBD1. Germline CDR1 reads SGHDT; CDR2 reads YYEEEE. V was clipped by 4 bases and J by 5 bases; unmatched bases: 9. The CDR3 runs 15 residues. The CDR3 is CASSAGQGFGYGYTF. CDR3 nucleotide sequence: TGTGCCAGCAGCGCGGGACAGGGATTTGGGTATGGCTACACCTTC.